These 14 T cell receptor beta chains came from one sample sequenced in a study of response to subunit inactivated influenza vaccine. TCRdb ran MiXCR on the RT-PCR reads and lists one entry per CDR3 protein. The data contain hundreds of thousands of distinct CDR3 sequences, about 14% of them singletons. The sequences come from PBMCs from blood, collected less than 15 days before vaccination. The source is a man aged 50 to 60 who received an inactivated influenza vaccine.

The V call is TRBV27, the J call TRBJ1-5, with TRBD1 as a possible D gene (5 bases). The CDR3 has 16 amino acids. Per germline, CDR1 MNHEY and CDR2 SMNVEV (reference sequence). Trimming removed 7 bases from V and 1 base from J, with 17 bases in between. The CDR3: CASIIRVEGSNQPQHF. Written as DNA, the CDR3 is TGTGCCAGCATAATCAGGGTGGAGGGGAGCAATCAGCCCCAGCATTTT.

The gene calls are TRBV12-3 or TRBV12-4 and TRBJ2-3; 10 bases are a match to TRBD2. Losses at the gene ends were 3 bases for V and 2 bases for J; bases not matched to a gene: 5. The CDR3 totals 16 residues. CDR3 nucleotide sequence: TGTGCCAGCAGTTTTGGGACTAGCGAGAACACAGATACGCAGTATTTT. The encoded protein is CASSFGTSENTDTQYF.

This clonotype came up many times. V is TRBV12-3 or TRBV12-4 and J is TRBJ2-2; unclear D gene. The CDR3 extends over 12 amino acids. V shed 4 bases and J shed 6 bases, with 6 bases lying between them. CDR3 amino acids: CASSSLAGELFF. The CDR3 nucleotides are TGTGCCAGCAGTTCTCTCGCCGGGGAGCTGTTTTTT.

This clonotype was seen at least ten times. In DNA form, the CDR3 reads TGTGCCAGCAGCTTCGGCGGCGGGGGGACAGATACGCAGTATTTT. This sequence encodes CASSFGGGGTDTQYF. The chain has TRBV5-4 and TRBJ2-3, with 8 bases aligning to TRBD2. CDR3 length: 15 amino acids. Germline CDR1 SGHNT, CDR2 YYREEE (reference sequence). The V segment lost 2 bases and the J segment 3 bases; nucleotides outside the gene matches: 5. The whole variable domain, remainder taken from reference TRBV5-4 and TRBJ2-3, is ETGVTQSPTHLIKTRGQQVTLRCSSQSGHNTVSWYQQALGQGPQFIFQYYREEENGRGNFPPRFSGLQFPNYSSELNVNALELDDSALYLCASSFGGGGTDTQYFGPGTRLTVL.

This clonotype was counted many times. The chain has TRBV6-1 and TRBJ2-7; D may be TRBD2 (6 bases). Trimming left V 6 bases short and J 4 bases short, with 10 bases between. CDR1 is MNHNS and CDR2 is SASEGT in the germline V gene. The CDR3 runs to 12 residues. CDR3 loop: CASSGSTYEQYF. In DNA, the CDR3 is TGTGCCAGCAGCGGGAGTACTTACGAGCAGTACTTC.

A few counts support this clonotype. The rearrangement joins TRBV12-3 or TRBV12-4 to TRBJ2-5; 11 bases line up with TRBD1. The CDR3 sequence is 15 residues long. Germline trimming cut 5 bases from V and 6 bases from J; bases unmatched to any gene: 8. The CDR3 DNA sequence: TGTGCCAGCAGTCTGACCGGGACAGGGGGGAAGACCCAGTACTTC. Residues: CASSLTGTGGKTQYF.

The chain carries TRBV3-1 and TRBJ2-1; D remains ambiguous. Germline V gene lookup returns CDR1 LGHDT and CDR2 YNNKEL (reference sequence). V lost 4 bases, J lost 8 bases, and 9 bases lay in between. The CDR3 runs 12 residues. CDR3 amino acids: CASSLFGYEQFF. The CDR3 DNA follows: TGTGCCAGCAGCCTTTTTGGGTATGAGCAGTTCTTC.

The chain combines TRBV12-3 or TRBV12-4 with TRBJ2-3, with 9 bases identical to TRBD2. CDR3 length: 14 residues. V lost 3 bases, J lost 8 bases, and 6 bases stayed unmatched. CDR3 bases: TGTGCCAGCAGTTTGGGCGGGGGGGCAACTACGCAGTATTTT. This gives the protein CASSLGGGATTQYF.

The gene calls are TRBV4-1 and TRBJ2-1; possibly TRBD2 for D (5 bases). Germline values: CDR1 MGHRA, CDR2 YSYEKL. This CDR3 is 16 amino acids long. V gave up 0 bases and J gave up 0 bases, with 9 bases separating them. In DNA form, the CDR3 reads TGCGCCAGCAGCCAAGAGCGGGCGAGCTCCTACAATGAGCAGTTCTTC. Residues: CASSQERASSYNEQFF.

This clonotype has a count of ten or more. The genes are TRBV5-1 and TRBJ2-1, with 14 nucleotides matching TRBD2. CDR1 is SGHRS, CDR2 YFSETQ, per germline. The CDR3 is 18 residues long. The V segment lost 4 bases and the J segment 7 bases; nucleotides outside the gene matches: 13. CDR3 bases: TGCGCCAGCAGCCAGGGACTAGCGGGGGTCTTTTACGGGAATGAGCAGTTCTTC. This gives the protein CASSQGLAGVFYGNEQFF.

This clonotype occurred many times. The chain links TRBV2 to TRBJ2-7; D perhaps matches TRBD1 (6 bases). The CDR3 contains 15 residues. V lost 6 bases to trimming and J lost 2 bases, with 17 bases between them. Germline assignment: CDR1 SNHLY and CDR2 FYNNEI. CDR3 DNA: TGTGCCAGCAGCGAGACCACGACAGGAACCTACGAGCAGTACTTC. Translated: CASSETTTGTYEQYF.

The chain combines TRBV15 with TRBJ2-7, with 10 positions matching TRBD2. The CDR3 length is 16 residues. Per the germline V gene, CDR1 is LNHNV and CDR2 is YYDKDF (reference sequence). The ends lost 0 bases at V and 3 bases at J; junction bases unmatched: 5. DNA of the CDR3: TGTGCCACCAGCAGAGATCTAACTAGCGGGAACTACGAGCAGTACTTC. Amino acids: CATSRDLTSGNYEQYF.

This clonotype was observed a few times. This chain links TRBV10-3 with TRBJ2-7; D might be TRBD1 (6 bases). Germline CDR1 and CDR2: ENHRY and SYGVKD. V dropped 4 bases and J dropped 5 bases, with 6 bases sitting between them. CDR3 length equals 11 residues. The CDR3 loop is CAISGDNEQYF. In DNA, the CDR3 is TGTGCCATCAGTGGGGACAACGAGCAGTACTTC.

The table lists this clonotype with a few counts. V is TRBV5-1 and J is TRBJ1-2; 7 nucleotides match TRBD1. V shed 2 bases and J 3 bases; nucleotides not matched to a gene: 7. The CDR3 consists of 15 residues. Germline V gives CDR1 SGHRS, CDR2 YFSETQ. The CDR3 loop reads CASSFLLGGDYGYTF. DNA of the CDR3: TGCGCCAGCAGCTTCCTACTAGGGGGCGACTATGGCTACACCTTC.